The clone carrying this TCR beta chain occurred once. The antigen is undetermined. Primers for the PCR totalled 60 Vbeta and 13 Jbeta. In the authors' workflow: Later, tens of millions of unique TCR beta chains were counted in an analysis, and approximately 9.9 million of them were shared. Measured with immunoSEQ multiplex PCR; TCRdb has only the in-frame clones, and not every one. For V, J and clone size, that table is used; D and trimming come from the DNA. The sample yields roughly 150,000 clones, 80% seen once. CDR1 SNHLY and CDR2 FYNNEI come from the germline V gene. V shed 5 bases, J shed 4 bases, and the junction held 3 bases outside the gene matches. The CDR3 runs 14 residues. This record belongs to a study of cytomegalovirus exposure and HLA in healthy donors. Study conclusions and caveats: TCR beta V- and J-gene trimming, according to a later analysis, was linked to a missense DCLRE1C variant.

The genes are TRBV2 and TRBJ1-5, with 9 bases lining up with TRBD1. The material sequenced was PBMCs. The TCR comes from a woman aged 40-49 years in good health and CMV-seronegative. The CDR3 loop is CASSPQGANQPQHF. For the CDR3, the DNA is TGTGCCAGCAGTCCACAGGGGGCGAATCAGCCCCAGCATTTT.